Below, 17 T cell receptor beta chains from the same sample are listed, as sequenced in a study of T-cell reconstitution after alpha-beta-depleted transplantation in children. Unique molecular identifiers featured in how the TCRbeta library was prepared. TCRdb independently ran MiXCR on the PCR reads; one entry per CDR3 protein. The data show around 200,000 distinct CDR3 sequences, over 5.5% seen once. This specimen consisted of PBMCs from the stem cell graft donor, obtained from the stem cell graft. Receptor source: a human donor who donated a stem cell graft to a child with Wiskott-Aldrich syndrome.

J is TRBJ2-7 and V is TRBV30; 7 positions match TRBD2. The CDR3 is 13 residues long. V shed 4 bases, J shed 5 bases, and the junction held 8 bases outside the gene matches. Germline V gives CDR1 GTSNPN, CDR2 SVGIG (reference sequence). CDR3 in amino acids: CAWNLGGSHEQYF. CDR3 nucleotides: TGTGCCTGGAATCTCGGGGGGAGCCACGAGCAGTACTTC.

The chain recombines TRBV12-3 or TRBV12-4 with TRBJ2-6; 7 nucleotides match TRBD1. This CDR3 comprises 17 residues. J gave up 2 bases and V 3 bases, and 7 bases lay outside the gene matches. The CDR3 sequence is CASSFSLGGAGANVLTF. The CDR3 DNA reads TGTGCCAGCAGTTTTAGTCTAGGGGGCGCTGGGGCCAACGTCCTGACTTTC.

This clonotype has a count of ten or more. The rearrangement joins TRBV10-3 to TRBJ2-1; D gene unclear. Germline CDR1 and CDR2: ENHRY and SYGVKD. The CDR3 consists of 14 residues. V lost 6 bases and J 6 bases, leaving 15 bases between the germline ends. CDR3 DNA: TGTGCCATCAGGGATGAGGACGTGCGCAATGAGCAGTTCTTC. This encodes CAIRDEDVRNEQFF.

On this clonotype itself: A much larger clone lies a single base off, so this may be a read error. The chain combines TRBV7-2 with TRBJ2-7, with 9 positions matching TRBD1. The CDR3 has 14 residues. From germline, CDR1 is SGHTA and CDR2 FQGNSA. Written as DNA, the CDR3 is TGTGCCAGCAGCTTTCGGACAGGGGACTACGAGCAGTGCTTC. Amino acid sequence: CASSFRTGDYEQCF. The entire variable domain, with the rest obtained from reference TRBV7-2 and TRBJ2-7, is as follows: GAGVSQSPSNKVTEKGKDVELRCDPISGHTALYWYRQSLGQGLEFLIYFQGNSAPDKSGLPSDRFSAERTGGSVSTLTIQRTQQEDSAVYLCASSFRTGDYEQCFGPGTRLTVT.

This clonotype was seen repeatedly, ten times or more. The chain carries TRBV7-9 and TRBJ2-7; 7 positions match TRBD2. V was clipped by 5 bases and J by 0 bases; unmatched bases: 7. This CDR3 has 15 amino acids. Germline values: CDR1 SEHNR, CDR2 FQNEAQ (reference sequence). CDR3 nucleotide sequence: TGTGCCAGCAGCATATCAGCGGGAAACTCCTACGAGCAGTACTTC. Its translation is CASSISAGNSYEQYF.

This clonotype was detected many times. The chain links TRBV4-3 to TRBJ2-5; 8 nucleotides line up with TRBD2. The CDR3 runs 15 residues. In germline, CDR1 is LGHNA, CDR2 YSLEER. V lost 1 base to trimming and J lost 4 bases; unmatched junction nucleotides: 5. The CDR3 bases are TGCGCCAGCAGCCAAGGATGGCTAGCGGGAGAGACCCAGTACTTC. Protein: CASSQGWLAGETQYF.

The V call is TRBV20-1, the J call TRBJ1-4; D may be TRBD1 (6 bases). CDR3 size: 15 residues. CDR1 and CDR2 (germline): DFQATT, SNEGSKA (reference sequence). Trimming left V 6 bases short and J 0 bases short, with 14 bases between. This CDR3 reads CSALQGFATNEKLFF. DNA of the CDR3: TGCAGTGCCTTACAGGGCTTTGCAACTAATGAAAAACTGTTTTTT.

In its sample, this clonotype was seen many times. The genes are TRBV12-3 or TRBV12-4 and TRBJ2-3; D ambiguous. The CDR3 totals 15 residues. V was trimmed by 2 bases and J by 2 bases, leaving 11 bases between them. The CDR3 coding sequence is TGTGCCAGCAGTTTAAAGCCCTCCCCCACAGATACGCAGTATTTT. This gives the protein CASSLKPSPTDTQYF.

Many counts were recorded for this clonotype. In DNA, the CDR3 is TGTGCCATCAGTGACTCAGCCTCTGGGGCCAACGTCCTGACTTTC. Its translation is CAISDSASGANVLTF. The rearrangement joins TRBV10-3 to TRBJ2-6, with D uncertain. CDR1 is ENHRY and CDR2 is SYGVKD in the germline V gene. Trimming took off 3 bases at V and 0 bases at J, with 6 bases between the two ends. This CDR3 spans 15 amino acids.

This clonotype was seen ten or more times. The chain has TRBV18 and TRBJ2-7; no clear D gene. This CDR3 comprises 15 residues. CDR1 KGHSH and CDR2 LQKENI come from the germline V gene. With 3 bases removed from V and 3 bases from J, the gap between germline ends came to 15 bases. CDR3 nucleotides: TGTGCCAGCTCACCCAGCCCGGTGCGCCTCTACGAGCAGTACTTC. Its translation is CASSPSPVRLYEQYF.

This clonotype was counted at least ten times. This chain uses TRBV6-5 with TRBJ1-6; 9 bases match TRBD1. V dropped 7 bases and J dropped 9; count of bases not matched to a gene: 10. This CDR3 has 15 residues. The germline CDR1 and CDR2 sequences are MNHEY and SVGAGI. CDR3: CASNPGQGLSSPLHF. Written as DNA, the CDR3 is TGTGCCAGCAACCCGGGACAGGGTCTTTCTTCACCCCTCCACTTT.

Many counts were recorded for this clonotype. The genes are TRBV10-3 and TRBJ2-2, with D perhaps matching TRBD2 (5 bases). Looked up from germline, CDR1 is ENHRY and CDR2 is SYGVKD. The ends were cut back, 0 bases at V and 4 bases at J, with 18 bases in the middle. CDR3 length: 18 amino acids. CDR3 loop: CAISESRAVGIATGELFF. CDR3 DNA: TGTGCCATCAGTGAGTCCCGGGCGGTCGGGATCGCCACCGGGGAGCTGTTTTTT.

The CDR3 DNA sequence: TGTGCCAGCAAGGAAAGAACCGAGACCTACGAGCAGTACTTC. This sequence encodes CASKERTETYEQYF. The genes are TRBV6-1 and TRBJ2-7; D remains unclear. CDR3 size: 14 residues. Germline V gene sequence: CDR1 MNHNS, CDR2 SASEGT. Trimming stripped 7 bases from V and 2 bases from J, with 15 bases between.

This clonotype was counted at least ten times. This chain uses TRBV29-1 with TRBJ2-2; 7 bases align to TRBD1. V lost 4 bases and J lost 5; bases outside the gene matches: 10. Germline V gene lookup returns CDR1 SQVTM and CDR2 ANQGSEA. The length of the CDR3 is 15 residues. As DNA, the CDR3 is TGCAGCGTTGGGCGACAGGGTAGTGGGACCGGGGAGCTGTTTTTT. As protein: CSVGRQGSGTGELFF.

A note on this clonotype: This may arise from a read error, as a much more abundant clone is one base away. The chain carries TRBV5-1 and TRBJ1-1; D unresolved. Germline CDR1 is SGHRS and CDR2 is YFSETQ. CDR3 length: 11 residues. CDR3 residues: CASSKNSEAFF. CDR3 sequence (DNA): TGCGCCAGCAGCAAGAACTCTGAAGCTTTCTTT. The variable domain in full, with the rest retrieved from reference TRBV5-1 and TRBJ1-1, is KAGVTQTPRYLIKTRGQQVTLSCSPISGHRSVSWYQQTPGQGLQFLFEYFSETQRNKGNFPGRFSGRQFSNSRSEMNVSTLELGDSALYLCASSKNSEAFFGQGTRLTVV.

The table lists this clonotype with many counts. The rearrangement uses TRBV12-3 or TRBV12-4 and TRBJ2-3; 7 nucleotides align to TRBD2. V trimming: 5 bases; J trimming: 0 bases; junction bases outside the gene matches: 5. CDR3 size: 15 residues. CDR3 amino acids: CASSKLASSTDTQYF. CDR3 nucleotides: TGTGCCAGCAGTAAACTAGCGTCTAGCACAGATACGCAGTATTTT.

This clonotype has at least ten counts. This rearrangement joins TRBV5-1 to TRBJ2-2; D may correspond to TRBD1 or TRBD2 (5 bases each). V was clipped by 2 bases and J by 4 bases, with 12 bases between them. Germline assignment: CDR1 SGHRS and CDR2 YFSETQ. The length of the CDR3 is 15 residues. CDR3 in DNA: TGCGCCAGCAGCTTCGAGGGGCGAAGCACCGGGGAGCTGTTTTTT. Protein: CASSFEGRSTGELFF.